This TCR beta chain derives from a study of CD8 T cells in Susac syndrome. CDR3 length equals 14 residues. Trimming cost V 2 bases and J 6 bases; bases outside gene matches: 4. The germline gives CDR1 SGHNT, CDR2 YYREEE (reference sequence). Random hexamers served to reverse transcribe roughly 0.5 to 1 ug RNA. Each CDR3 protein gets one entry after TCRdb re-called the immunoSEQ multiplex PCR reads with MiXCR. The data show about 120,000 distinct CDR3 sequences, just under 95% seen once. The clonotype was recovered from a human donor in good health. This rearrangement joins TRBV5-4 to TRBJ1-5; 8 positions agree with TRBD1. The specimen was CD8+ T cells from PBMCs. The CDR3 nucleotides are TGTGCCAGCAGCTTACAGGGGGAAGGTCAGCCCCAGCATTTT. It yields the protein CASSLQGEGQPQHF.